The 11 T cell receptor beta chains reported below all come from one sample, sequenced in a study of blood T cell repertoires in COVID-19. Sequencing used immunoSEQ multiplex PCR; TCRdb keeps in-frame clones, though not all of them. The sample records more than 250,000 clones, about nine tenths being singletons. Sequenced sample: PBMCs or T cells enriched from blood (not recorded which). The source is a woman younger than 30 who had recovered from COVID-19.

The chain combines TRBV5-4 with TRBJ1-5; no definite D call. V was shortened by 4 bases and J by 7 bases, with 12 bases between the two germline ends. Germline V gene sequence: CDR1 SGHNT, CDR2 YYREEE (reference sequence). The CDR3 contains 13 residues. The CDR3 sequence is CASSPDFSQPQHF. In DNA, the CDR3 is TGTGCCAGCAGCCCAGACTTCTCGCAGCCCCAGCATTTT.

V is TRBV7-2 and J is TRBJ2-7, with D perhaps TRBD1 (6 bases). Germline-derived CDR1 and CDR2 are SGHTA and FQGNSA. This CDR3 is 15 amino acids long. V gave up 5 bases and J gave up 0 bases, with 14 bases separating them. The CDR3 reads CASSPRGPSSYEQYF. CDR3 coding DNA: TGTGCCAGCAGCCCCAGGGGACCGAGCTCCTACGAGCAGTACTTC.

This CDR3 is CASSQSGLSNTDTQYF. In nucleotides, the CDR3 is TGTGCCAGCAGCCAATCTGGCCTGTCCAACACAGATACGCAGTATTTT. This chain uses TRBV7-8 with TRBJ2-3; D unclear. Deletions cut 5 bases from V and 2 bases from J, with 17 bases between. This CDR3 region has 16 residues. CDR1 SGHVS and CDR2 FQNEAQ come from the germline V gene. The full variable domain, with the rest looked up from reference TRBV7-8 and TRBJ2-3, is GAGVSQSPRYKVAKRGQDVALRCDPISGHVSLFWYQQALGQGPEFLTYFQNEAQLDKSGLPSDRFFAERPEGSVSTLKIQRTQQEDSAVYLCASSQSGLSNTDTQYFGPGTRLTVL.

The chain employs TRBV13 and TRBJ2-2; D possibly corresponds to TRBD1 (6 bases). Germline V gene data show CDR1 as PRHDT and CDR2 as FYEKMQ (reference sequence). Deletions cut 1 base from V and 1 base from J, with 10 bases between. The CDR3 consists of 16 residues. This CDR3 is CASSLEVRGNTGELFF. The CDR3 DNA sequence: TGTGCCAGCAGCTTAGAGGTCAGGGGGAACACCGGGGAGCTGTTTTTT.

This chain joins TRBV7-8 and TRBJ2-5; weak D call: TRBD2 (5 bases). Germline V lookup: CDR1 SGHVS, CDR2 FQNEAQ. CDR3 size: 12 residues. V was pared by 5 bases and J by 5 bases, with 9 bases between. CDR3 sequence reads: CASSPSGETQYF. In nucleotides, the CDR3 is TGTGCCAGCAGCCCATCGGGGGAGACCCAGTACTTC.

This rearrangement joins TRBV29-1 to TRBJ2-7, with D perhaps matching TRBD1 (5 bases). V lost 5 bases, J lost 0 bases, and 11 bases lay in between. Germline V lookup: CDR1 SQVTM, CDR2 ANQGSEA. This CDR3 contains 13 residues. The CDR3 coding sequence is TGCAGCGTTATTCTAGGGGCCTCCTACGAGCAGTACTTC. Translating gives CSVILGASYEQYF.

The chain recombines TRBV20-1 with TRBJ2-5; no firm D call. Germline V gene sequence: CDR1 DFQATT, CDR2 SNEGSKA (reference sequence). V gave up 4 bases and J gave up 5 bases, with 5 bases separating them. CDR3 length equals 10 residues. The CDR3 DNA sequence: TGCAGTGCTATAATTGAGACCCAGTACTTC. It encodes CSAIIETQYF.

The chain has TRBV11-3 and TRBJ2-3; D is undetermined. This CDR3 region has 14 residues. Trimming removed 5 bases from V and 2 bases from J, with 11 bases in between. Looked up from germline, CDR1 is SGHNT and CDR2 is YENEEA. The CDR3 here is CASSPGTTTDTQYF. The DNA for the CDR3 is TGTGCCAGCAGCCCCGGTACCACCACAGATACGCAGTATTTT. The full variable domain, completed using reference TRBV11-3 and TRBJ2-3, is EAGVVQSPRYKIIEKKQPVAFWCNPISGHNTLYWYLQNLGQGPELLIRYENEEAVDDSQLPKDRFSAERLKGVDSTLKIQPAELGDSAVYLCASSPGTTTDTQYFGPGTRLTVL.

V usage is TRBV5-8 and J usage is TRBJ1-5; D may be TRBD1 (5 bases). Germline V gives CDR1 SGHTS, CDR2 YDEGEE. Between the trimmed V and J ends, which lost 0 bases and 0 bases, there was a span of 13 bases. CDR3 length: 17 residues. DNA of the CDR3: TGTGCCAGCAGCTTGGTAGGGGCAGCGAATAGCAATCAGCCCCAGCATTTT. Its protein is CASSLVGAANSNQPQHF.

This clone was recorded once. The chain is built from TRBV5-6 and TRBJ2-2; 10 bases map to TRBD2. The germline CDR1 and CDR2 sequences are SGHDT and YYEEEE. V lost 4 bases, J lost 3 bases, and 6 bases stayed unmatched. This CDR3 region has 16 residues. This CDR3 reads CASSLPSGRYTGELFF. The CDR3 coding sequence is TGTGCCAGCAGCCTACCTAGCGGGAGATACACCGGGGAGCTGTTTTTT. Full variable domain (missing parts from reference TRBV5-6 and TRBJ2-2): DAGVTQSPTHLIKTRGQQVTLRCSPKSGHDTVSWYQQALGQGPQFIFQYYEEEERQRGNFPDRFSGHQFPNYSSELNVNALLLGDSALYLCASSLPSGRYTGELFFGEGSRLTVL.

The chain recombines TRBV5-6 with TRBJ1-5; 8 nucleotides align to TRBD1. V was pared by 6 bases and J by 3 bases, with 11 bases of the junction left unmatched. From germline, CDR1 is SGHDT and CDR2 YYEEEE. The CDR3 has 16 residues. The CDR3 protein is CASTLFATGVNQPQHF. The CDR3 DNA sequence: TGTGCCAGCACCTTATTTGCGACAGGGGTCAATCAGCCCCAGCATTTT.